The 18 T cell receptor beta chains below were found in one sample sequenced in a study of cytomegalovirus exposure and HLA in healthy donors. Primers included in the PCR were 60 Vbeta and 13 Jbeta primers. The data were produced by immunoSEQ multiplex PCR, yet TCRdb's version contains in-frame clones alone and is incomplete. The data contain about 95,000 clones, about four fifths of them singletons. The sample was PBMCs. These receptors all come from a woman in her thirties or forties in good health and CMV-seronegative.

The rearrangement uses TRBV29-1 and TRBJ2-5; D possibly corresponds to TRBD2 (6 bases). Germline CDR1 SQVTM, CDR2 ANQGSEA. The CDR3 runs 12 residues. The V and J ends lost 3 bases and 4 bases respectively, with 9 bases between them. CDR3 coding DNA: TGCAGCGTTGAGGGGGGAGGAGAGACCCAGTACTTC. It translates to CSVEGGGETQYF.

The chain is built from TRBV6-1 and TRBJ1-4, with TRBD1 as a possible D gene (5 bases). Deletions cut 2 bases from V and 3 bases from J, with 25 bases between. The CDR3 has 20 amino acids. Germline V gene sequence: CDR1 MNHNS, CDR2 SASEGT. In nucleotides, the CDR3 is TGTGCCAGCAGTGAAAGTTCCCTTCCAGGGTGGGTTGTGGCTAATGAAAAACTGTTTTTT. The encoded protein is CASSESSLPGWVVANEKLFF.

The chain has TRBV7-9 and TRBJ1-2; D might be TRBD1 (6 bases). This CDR3 region has 13 residues. V was clipped by 4 bases and J by 0 bases, with 6 bases between them. Germline assignment: CDR1 SEHNR and CDR2 FQNEAQ (reference sequence). The DNA for the CDR3 is TGTGCCAGCAGCTCAGGGGCTAACTATGGCTACACCTTC. Encoded protein: CASSSGANYGYTF.

The sample holds one count of this clone. The chain has TRBV29-1 and TRBJ2-7; 7 bases agree with TRBD1. This CDR3 spans 14 amino acids. Trimming took 4 bases from V and 5 from J; bases not matched to a gene: 11. Germline assignment: CDR1 SQVTM and CDR2 ANQGSEA. CDR3 nucleotide sequence: TGCAGCGTTGCCCGCGCCGGGACAGACGACGAGCAGTACTTC. Protein: CSVARAGTDDEQYF.

This CDR3 reads CASSLGGASNQPQHF. The CDR3 DNA reads TGTGCCAGTAGTCTCGGAGGGGCGAGCAATCAGCCCCAGCATTTT. The chain links TRBV19 to TRBJ1-5; the D gene is possibly TRBD1 (5 bases). Germline CDR1 is LNHDA and CDR2 is SQIVND (reference sequence). The CDR3 is 15 amino acids. The V and J ends lost 5 bases and 1 base respectively, with 12 bases between them.

V gene TRBV5-6 combines with J gene TRBJ1-2; 7 nucleotides match TRBD1. This CDR3 contains 13 residues. V trimming: 3 bases; J trimming: 8 bases; junction bases outside the gene matches: 7. CDR1 SGHDT and CDR2 YYEEEE come from the germline V gene. DNA of the CDR3: TGTGCCAGCAGCTACCAGGGGGTTGGCGGCTACACCTTC. Amino acids: CASSYQGVGGYTF.

The chain employs TRBV7-9 and TRBJ1-4; 7 bases line up with TRBD1. Trimming removed 8 bases from V and 8 bases from J; junction bases left unmatched: 11. Germline V CDR1 and CDR2: SEHNR, FQNEAQ (reference sequence). CDR3 length equals 14 residues. This CDR3 is CASRQGTDEEKLFF. CDR3 nucleotide sequence: TGTGCCAGCCGCCAAGGGACAGACGAGGAAAAACTGTTTTTT.

The rearrangement joins TRBV27 to TRBJ1-1; D remains ambiguous. Trimming took off 6 bases at V and 4 bases at J, with 9 bases between the two ends. This CDR3 spans 12 amino acids. Germline V gives CDR1 MNHEY, CDR2 SMNVEV (reference sequence). As DNA, the CDR3 is TGTGCCAGCAGAAAGAGAGGCACTGAAGCTTTCTTT. This translates into CASRKRGTEAFF.

The J gene is TRBJ1-1, the V gene TRBV21-1; the table assigns TRBD1, which was not confirmed against the DNA. TRBV21-1 is reported as a pseudogene. This CDR3 is built from 13 residues. The CDR3 region is CATFGRMNTEAFF. Here the CDR3 DNA reads TGTGCCACCTTCGGCAGGATGAACACTGAAGCTTTCTTT.

The sample holds one count of this clone. V and J are TRBV5-1 and TRBJ1-1, with D uncertain. Trimming pared 0 bases from V and 2 bases from J, leaving 17 bases between. Per the germline V gene, CDR1 is SGHRS and CDR2 is YFSETQ. There are 17 residues in the CDR3. The CDR3 nucleotides are TGCGCCAGCAGCTTGGCCCGGGGTCCCGGGGTTAACACTGAAGCTTTCTTT. Its protein product is CASSLARGPGVNTEAFF. Supplemented by reference TRBV5-1 and TRBJ1-1, the full variable domain reads KAGVTQTPRYLIKTRGQQVTLSCSPISGHRSVSWYQQTPGQGLQFLFEYFSETQRNKGNFPGRFSGRQFSNSRSEMNVSTLELGDSALYLCASSLARGPGVNTEAFFGQGTRLTVV.

This clone was found once. The CDR3 loop reads CASSLAPVNTEAFF. The CDR3 DNA reads TGCGCCAGCAGCTTGGCCCCAGTGAACACTGAAGCTTTCTTT. The chain couples TRBV5-1 to TRBJ1-1; D ambiguous. The germline V and J ends were trimmed by 0 bases and 0 bases, with 6 bases remaining between them. CDR3 length: 14 amino acids. The germline V gene encodes CDR1 SGHRS and CDR2 YFSETQ.

V is TRBV5-1 and J is TRBJ1-1, with D possibly TRBD1 on 6 matching bases. The CDR3 length is 14 residues. Germline loops: CDR1 SGHRS, CDR2 YFSETQ. The germline V and J ends were trimmed by 2 bases and 6 bases, with 14 bases remaining between them. CDR3 DNA sequence: TGCGCCAGCAGCTTTACGCAGGGGAAAGCTGAAGCTTTCTTT. The encoded protein is CASSFTQGKAEAFF.

The chain has TRBV27 and TRBJ1-1, with D uncertain. Per germline, CDR1 MNHEY and CDR2 SMNVEV (reference sequence). The V and J ends lost 3 bases and 1 base respectively, with 9 bases between them. There are 14 residues in the CDR3. For the CDR3, the DNA is TGTGCCAGCAGTTTCTACGGTCAGAACACTGAAGCTTTCTTT. Protein product: CASSFYGQNTEAFF.

This chain uses TRBV9 with TRBJ1-2, with D perhaps matching TRBD1 (5 bases). Germline CDR1 and CDR2: SGDLS and YYNGEE. The CDR3 is made up of 13 amino acids. Between the trimmed V and J ends, which lost 6 bases and 8 bases, there was a span of 17 bases. CDR3 sequence (DNA): TGTGCCAGCATCCAATCGGAAAGGGGAGGCTACACCTTC. Protein sequence: CASIQSERGGYTF.

Written as DNA, the CDR3 is TGCGCCAGCAGCTTTGGCGGGTACCCGAACGAGCAGTACTTC. Its protein is CASSFGGYPNEQYF. The chain combines TRBV5-1 with TRBJ2-7; a weak D match, TRBD2 (5 bases). The length of the CDR3 is 14 residues. In germline, CDR1 is SGHRS, CDR2 YFSETQ. Trimming removed 2 bases from V and 5 bases from J, with 14 bases in between.

CDR3 sequence (DNA): TGTGCCAGCAGCTCGACAACAGGGCTTCACGAGCAGTACTTC. Translating gives CASSSTTGLHEQYF. This rearrangement joins TRBV7-8 to TRBJ2-7; weak D call: TRBD1 (6 bases). V shed 4 bases and J shed 5 bases, with 15 bases lying between them. The CDR3 consists of 14 residues. Germline-derived CDR1 and CDR2 are SGHVS and FQNEAQ.

V is TRBV20-1 and J is TRBJ1-1; TRBD1 agrees at 7 bases. CDR1 and CDR2 from the germline V gene are DFQATT and SNEGSKA (reference sequence). This CDR3 is 11 amino acids long. V was clipped by 6 bases and J by 8 bases; unmatched bases: 6. CDR3 DNA: TGCAGTGCAGACCGGGACAGCGAAGCTTTCTTT. This sequence encodes CSADRDSEAFF.

J is TRBJ1-1 and V is TRBV7-2, with D uncertain. The CDR3 is made up of 10 amino acids. The V gene's germline CDR1 is SGHTA and CDR2 FQGNSA. Trimming removed 3 bases from V and 6 bases from J, with 2 bases in between. The CDR3 sequence is CASSFAEAFF. DNA for the CDR3: TGTGCCAGCAGCTTCGCTGAAGCTTTCTTT.